A selection of T cell receptor beta chains follows, all from one sample in a study of cytomegalovirus exposure and HLA in healthy donors. Libraries were prepared by immunoSEQ multiplex PCR; TCRdb keeps only in-frame clonotypes and omits some of them. The data hold 170,000 or so clones, with 84% observed a single time. Material for sequencing was PBMCs. Every receptor here comes from a boy younger than 10 in good health and CMV-seronegative. CDR3s include the opening cysteine and the closing phenylalanine or tryptophan. Each record gives: J gene, clone size, D gene, V gene, CDR3 protein, CDR3 DNA. The D gene is left open where the match is weak. The size field is filled for only some rows; it gives once, few, many or a size class.

TRBJ1-1 | - | - | TRBV9 | CASSGHPRDQLRAFF | TGTGCCAGCAGCGGACACCCTCGGGATCAACTTCGAGCTTTCTTT
TRBJ2-3 | - | TRBD1 | TRBV2 | CASGTGTGGRADTQYF | TGTGCCAGCGGCACCGGGACAGGGGGCCGGGCGGATACGCAGTATTTT
TRBJ1-5 | few | - | TRBV7-9 | CASSLEGAPQHF | TGTGCCAGCAGCTTAGAAGGGGCTCCCCAGCATTTT
TRBJ2-1 | - | - | TRBV6-1 | CASSESVSGSSYNEQFF | TGTGCCAGCAGTGAATCCGTGTCCGGTAGCTCCTACAATGAGCAGTTCTTC
TRBJ2-2 | - | TRBD2 | TRBV10-2 | CASIPWSQREAGELFF | TGCGCCAGCATCCCCTGGTCGCAGCGGGAGGCCGGGGAGCTGTTTTTT
TRBJ2-7 | few | - | TRBV10-2 | CASSVADHYYEQYF | TGCGCCAGCAGTGTCGCGGATCATTACTACGAGCAGTACTTC
TRBJ2-7 | - | - | TRBV7-8 | CASSFSGLAIPEPSYEQYF | TGTGCCAGCAGCTTTTCAGGGCTAGCGATACCGGAACCCTCCTACGAGCAGTACTTC
TRBJ2-3 | - | - | TRBV19 | CASSSKGGYPSTDTQYF | TGTGCCAGTAGTTCCAAGGGAGGCTACCCTAGCACAGATACGCAGTATTTT
TRBJ1-1 | once | - | TRBV19 | CASSIVPGLNTEAFF | TGTGCCAGTAGTATAGTCCCGGGTCTAAACACTGAAGCTTTCTTT
TRBJ2-7 | - | TRBD1 | TRBV6-6 | CATGTRDRDEQYF | TGTGCCACCGGAACCAGAGACAGGGACGAGCAGTACTTC
TRBJ1-4 | - | TRBD1 | TRBV25-1 | CASSVTGVEKLFF | TGTGCCAGCAGTGTAACAGGGGTTGAAAAACTGTTTTTT
TRBJ2-7 | - | TRBD2 | TRBV7-9 | CASSANPGTSLKGPYEQYF | TGTGCCAGCAGCGCCAATCCTGGGACTAGCCTCAAAGGACCCTACGAGCAGTACTTC
TRBJ2-3 | - | - | TRBV5-1 | CASSLSSTGVTDTQYF | TGCGCCAGCAGCTTGTCGAGTACCGGGGTAACAGATACGCAGTATTTT
TRBJ2-1 | - | TRBD2 | TRBV5-1 | CASRWEGQKTFF | TGCGCCAGCAGGTGGGAGGGCCAAAAAACGTTCTTC
TRBJ2-7 | - | - | TRBV6-5 | CASWRAPGYEQYF | TGTGCCAGCTGGAGGGCCCCAGGGTACGAGCAGTACTTC
TRBJ2-6 | once | TRBD1 | TRBV11-2 | CASIPWGQGVSRANVLTF | TGTGCCAGCATTCCATGGGGACAGGGAGTATCTCGGGCCAACGTCCTGACTTTC
TRBJ2-7 | once | - | TRBV30 | CAWSEFRGEQYF | TGTGCCTGGAGCGAGTTCCGGGGCGAGCAGTACTTC
TRBJ1-2 | - | - | TRBV29-1 | CSVPREDYGYTF | TGCAGCGTTCCACGGGAGGACTATGGCTACACCTTC
TRBJ2-3 | - | - | TRBV7-9 | CASSLQVQDTQYF | TGTGCCAGCAGCTTACAGGTCCAAGATACGCAGTATTTT
TRBJ2-7 | - | TRBD2 | TRBV6-5 | CASSLLAEGPYEQYF | TGTGCCAGCAGCCTCCTAGCGGAGGGGCCCTACGAGCAGTACTTC
TRBJ1-1 | - | TRBD1 | TRBV7-2 | CASSVQTGGFTEAFF | TGTGCCAGCAGCGTACAGACAGGGGGGTTCACTGAAGCTTTCTTT
TRBJ2-7 | - | TRBD2 | TRBV5-4 | CASSEGTSGYEQYF | TGTGCCAGCAGCGAAGGGACTAGCGGGTACGAGCAGTACTTC
TRBJ2-1 | - | TRBD2 | TRBV4-1 | CASSQGLAGPYNEQFF | TGCGCCAGCAGCCAAGGACTAGCGGGACCCTACAATGAGCAGTTCTTC
TRBJ2-3 | - | - | TRBV19 | CATSAGFTDTQYF | TGTGCCACCTCAGCGGGCTTCACAGATACGCAGTATTTT
TRBJ2-7 | - | - | TRBV27 | CASSLVGGDQYEQYF | TGTGCCAGCAGTTTAGTTGGGGGCGACCAGTACGAGCAGTACTTC
TRBJ1-4 | - | TRBD1 | TRBV2 | CASTMQGASEKLFF | TGTGCCAGCACTATGCAGGGGGCGAGTGAAAAACTGTTTTTT
TRBJ2-5 | - | - | TRBV19 | CASSPRGTGETQYF | TGTGCCAGTAGCCCCCGGGGGACCGGGGAGACCCAGTACTTC
TRBJ2-1 | - | - | TRBV11-2 | CASSYARVGDEQFF | TGTGCCAGCAGCTATGCTAGGGTAGGGGATGAGCAGTTCTTC
TRBJ2-7 | - | TRBD2 | TRBV6-5 | CASSSVTSGSYEQYF | TGTGCCAGCAGTTCAGTGACTAGCGGGAGTTACGAGCAGTACTTC
TRBJ1-6 | - | - | TRBV5-4 | CASSSDRYNSPLHF | TGTGCCAGCAGCAGCGACAGGTATAATTCACCCCTCCACTTT
TRBJ1-2 | - | - | TRBV14 | CASSQVIGYTF | TGTGCCAGCAGCCAAGTTATTGGCTACACCTTC
TRBJ1-2 | - | TRBD1 | TRBV5-6 | CASSFEGQGIAYGYTF | TGTGCCAGCAGCTTCGAAGGACAGGGGATTGCCTATGGCTACACCTTC
TRBJ1-1 | - | - | TRBV2 | CASSESETDLNTEAFF | TGTGCCAGCAGTGAGTCGGAGACAGACCTGAACACTGAAGCTTTCTTT
TRBJ1-5 | - | - | TRBV4-1 | CASSHLPGRGTGQPQHF | TGCGCCAGCAGCCACCTCCCTGGGAGGGGGACGGGTCAGCCCCAGCATTTT
TRBJ2-3 | - | TRBD2 | TRBV10-2 | CASKVDIAGGWDTQYF | TGCGCCAGCAAAGTGGATATAGCGGGAGGGTGGGATACGCAGTATTTT
TRBJ1-1 | - | - | TRBV5-1 | CASSLSVNTEAFF | TGCGCCAGCAGCTTGTCGGTTAACACTGAAGCTTTCTTT
TRBJ2-7 | - | TRBD1 | TRBV7-2 | CASSLGQGPAYEQYF | TGTGCCAGCAGCCTTGGACAGGGGCCCGCCTACGAGCAGTACTTC
TRBJ2-3 | - | TRBD2 | TRBV5-1 | CASSPTSGRSDTQYF | TGCGCCAGCAGCCCGACTAGCGGGAGATCAGATACGCAGTATTTT
TRBJ1-1 | - | - | TRBV14 | CASSQDLGLNTEAFF | TGTGCCAGCAGCCAAGATCTGGGACTTAACACTGAAGCTTTCTTT
TRBJ2-2 | - | - | TRBV27 | CASSVLGRNTGELFF | TGTGCCAGCAGTGTCCTTGGCAGGAACACCGGGGAGCTGTTTTTT
TRBJ1-2 | - | - | TRBV19 | CASSNGAGRYGYTF | TGTGCCAGTAGTAATGGGGCAGGGCGGTATGGCTACACCTTC
TRBJ2-3 | - | TRBD2 | TRBV19 | CASSIDAAGAESDTQYF | TGTGCCAGTAGTATAGATGCAGCGGGAGCTGAGTCAGATACGCAGTATTTT
TRBJ2-2 | few | TRBD2 | TRBV4-1 | CASSQVSAGVPAGELFF | TGCGCCAGCAGCCAAGTATCCGCGGGAGTACCCGCCGGGGAGCTGTTTTTT
TRBJ2-7 | - | TRBD1 | TRBV11-1 | CASSSAPGQFYEQYF | TGTGCCAGCAGCTCTGCTCCGGGACAGTTCTACGAGCAGTACTTC
TRBJ2-3 | - | - | TRBV9 | CASSVRGVGGTDTQYF | TGTGCCAGCAGCGTACGGGGAGTTGGAGGTACAGATACGCAGTATTTT
TRBJ1-1 | few | - | TRBV6-5 | CASRQSRGTEAFF | TGTGCCAGCAGGCAAAGTCGAGGCACTGAAGCTTTCTTT
TRBJ1-1 | few | - | TRBV5-6 | CASSPLTDWNTEAFF | TGTGCCAGCAGCCCCTTGACAGACTGGAACACTGAAGCTTTCTTT
TRBJ1-5 | - | - | TRBV28 | CASSSIPGHIRKGGNQPQHF | TGTGCCAGCAGTTCAATACCGGGACACATTAGAAAAGGCGGCAATCAGCCCCAGCATTTT
TRBJ2-7 | - | - | TRBV2 | CASLDSLYEQYF | TGTGCCAGCTTGGACTCCCTCTACGAGCAGTACTTC
TRBJ2-3 | - | - | TRBV28 | CASSLDRRGVETQYF | TGTGCCAGCAGCCTGGACCGCCGGGGAGTAGAGACGCAGTATTTT
TRBJ2-7 | once | - | TRBV30 | CAWSPGYEQYF | TGTGCCTGGAGTCCCGGCTACGAGCAGTACTTC
TRBJ2-7 | - | - | TRBV4-1 | CASSQQDTDYEQYF | TGCGCCAGCAGCCAGCAGGACACCGACTACGAGCAGTACTTC
TRBJ1-1 | few | - | TRBV5-1 | CASSLIQGGEAFF | TGCGCCAGCAGCTTGATTCAGGGAGGGGAAGCTTTCTTT